This T cell receptor beta chain was obtained from a study of graft-versus-host responses after intestinal transplantation. Broader study findings: GvH clones appeared in recipient marrow, some first in ileum or blood. An association linked early post-transplant HvG declines with peak circulating GvH clone levels.

The CDR3 totals 15 residues. The V gene's germline CDR1 is MNHNY and CDR2 SVGAGI (reference sequence). After removal of 7 bases from V and 7 bases from J, the junction contained 13 bases not matched to a gene. On this clone: The antigen remains undetermined.

Assay: immunoSEQ multiplex PCR; the TCRdb copy retains only in-frame clones and omits some. Of fewer than 95,000 clones in the sample, about 93% were seen once. The sequence derives from a human donor who received an intestinal transplant. This specimen was unstimulated CD8+ T cells sorted from spleen or lymph node cells, taken before intestinal transplant. The gene calls are TRBV6-6 and TRBJ1-5; 7 bases line up with TRBD1. CDR3 sequence reads: CASNVLLTGDQPQHF. CDR3 sequence (DNA): TGTGCCAGCAATGTCCTCCTAACAGGGGACCAGCCCCAGCATTTT.